The clone carrying this TCR beta chain has ten or more counts. Its specificity is unknown. The germline V gene has CDR1 SEHNR and CDR2 FQNEAQ (reference sequence). Deletions cut 2 bases from V and 2 bases from J, with 10 bases between. This CDR3 spans 14 amino acids. This sample stems from a study of CD8+ T cells in alopecia areata. Study observations and caveats: TCR sharing was clearer in mice than between patients, perhaps partly owing to patient HLA diversity. Lesional scalp exceeded normal scalp in clonality, especially in alopecia totalis/universalis.

Sequencing templates came from extracted RNA that was reverse transcribed into cDNA. The table came from immunoSEQ multiplex PCR; TCRdb's copy has only in-frame clones and leaves some out. The table has 95,000 to 150,000 clones, 40% to 55% seen once. The receptor was derived from a human donor with alopecia areata. The rearrangement uses TRBV7-9 and TRBJ2-7; D gene unclear. The sequenced sample was NKG2D-low CD8+ T cells sorted from blood. CDR3: CASSLLGATYEQYF. In DNA form, the CDR3 reads TGTGCCAGCAGCTTATTAGGAGCAACCTACGAGCAGTACTTC.